Shown below are 5 T cell receptor beta chains from a single sample sequenced in a study of blood T cell repertoires in COVID-19 (dated by TCRdb to about 2020). Library creation used the immunoSEQ multiplex PCR assay. TCRdb holds this immuneACCESS table with in-frame rearrangements only. Some clones are missing; in checked studies, unresolved V genes explain under half, and the rest has no known cause. The sample data list 76,000 or so clones, and approximately 87% of these were observed just once. The top ten clonotypes cover roughly 15% of the sample. The sample comprised peripheral blood. The receptors originated from a man older than 75 in a cohort sampled during active COVID-19.

This sequence joins TRBV25-1 and TRBJ2-1; 7 bases align to TRBD1. This CDR3 has 15 amino acids. J gave up 1 base and V 3 bases, and 3 bases lay outside the gene matches. Germline CDR1 reads MGHDK; CDR2 reads SYGVNS. CDR3 amino acids: CASSDPTGSYNEQFF. Written as DNA, the CDR3 is TGTGCCAGCAGTGACCCGACAGGGTCCTACAATGAGCAGTTCTTC.

The count of this clone is one. The rearrangement links TRBV5-4 to TRBJ1-3, with D hard to call. Germline CDR1 SGHNT, CDR2 YYREEE (reference sequence). This CDR3 is built from 13 residues. The V and J ends lost 3 bases and 4 bases respectively, with 8 bases between them. CDR3 nucleotide sequence: TGTGCCAGCAGCTCGAAACAGGGAAACACCATATATTTT. Protein: CASSSKQGNTIYF. Using reference TRBV5-4 and TRBJ1-3 for the parts outside the CDR3, the full variable domain is ETGVTQSPTHLIKTRGQQVTLRCSSQSGHNTVSWYQQALGQGPQFIFQYYREEENGRGNFPPRFSGLQFPNYSSELNVNALELDDSALYLCASSSKQGNTIYFGEGSWLTVV.

This rearrangement joins TRBV4-2 to TRBJ2-5, with 7 bases aligning to TRBD2. Germline values: CDR1 LGHNA, CDR2 YNFKEQ. The CDR3 totals 17 residues. V lost 5 bases and J lost 1; bases outside the gene matches: 13. Here the CDR3 DNA reads TGTGCCAGCAGCACAATTGGCAAGGGAGGGGCCCAAGAGACCCAGTACTTC. Its protein is CASSTIGKGGAQETQYF.

The rearrangement links TRBV7-9 to TRBJ1-3; TRBD1 matches at 9 bases. V gave up 5 bases and J gave up 4 bases; unmatched junction bases: 6. The CDR3 runs to 15 residues. CDR1 is SEHNR, CDR2 FQNEAQ, per germline (reference sequence). The CDR3 is CASSPGQGRGNTIYF. The DNA for the CDR3 is TGTGCCAGCAGCCCAGGACAGGGGCGAGGAAACACCATATATTTT.

The rearrangement joins TRBV6-5 to TRBJ1-2; 7 bases are a match to TRBD1. Germline trimming cut 4 bases from V and 2 bases from J; bases unmatched to any gene: 10. The CDR3 sequence is 16 residues long. Germline V CDR1 and CDR2: MNHEY, SVGAGI. CDR3 sequence reads: CASSSQTTGRNYGYTF. The CDR3 nucleotides are TGTGCCAGCAGTTCCCAGACGACAGGGAGAAACTATGGCTACACCTTC.